These 8 T cell receptor beta chains came from one sample sequenced in a study of T-cell memory formation after mild COVID-19. TCRdb used MiXCR to reprocess the 5' RACE reads, holding one entry per CDR3 protein. The sample lists around 180,000 distinct CDR3 sequences; about 18% were seen once. The sample was PBMCs or a T cell subset sorted from them (not recorded which). Receptors originate from a man younger than 30 who had mild COVID-19 (a few samples of this study predate the infection). Cell type and time point are not known.

This clonotype was seen a handful of times. The V call is TRBV4-3, the J call TRBJ2-4; 10 bases line up with TRBD2. Germline V CDR1 and CDR2: LGHNA, YSLEER. With V trimmed by 0 bases and J by 7 bases, 9 bases remained unmatched. This CDR3 has 17 amino acids. CDR3 sequence reads: CASSQELAGPTTNIQYF. CDR3 nucleotides: TGCGCCAGCAGCCAAGAACTAGCGGGGCCCACTACTAACATTCAGTACTTC.

J is TRBJ2-5 and V is TRBV7-2, with 9 positions matching TRBD2. CDR3 length equals 16 residues. The germline V gene encodes CDR1 SGHTA and CDR2 FQGNSA. V lost 1 base, J lost 5 bases, and 8 bases stayed unmatched. This chain's CDR3 is CASSLGVAGEVETQYF. CDR3 nucleotide sequence: TGTGCCAGCAGCTTAGGAGTAGCGGGGGAGGTGGAGACCCAGTACTTC.

This sequence joins TRBV10-3 and TRBJ2-6, with 10 bases that match TRBD1. Germline loops: CDR1 ENHRY, CDR2 SYGVKD. The V gene end was trimmed by 11 bases and the J gene end by 3 bases; junction bases not matched to a gene: 10. CDR3 size: 16 residues. The DNA of the CDR3 is TGTGCCTCGACCGGGACAGGGGATAATGGGGCCAACGTCCTGACTTTC. Translating it yields CASTGTGDNGANVLTF.

The chain has TRBV25-1 and TRBJ2-7; the D gene is possibly TRBD1 (6 bases). CDR3 length equals 13 residues. The germline gives CDR1 MGHDK, CDR2 SYGVNS. Trimming stripped 1 base from V and 6 bases from J, with 10 bases between. For the CDR3, the DNA is TGTGCCAGCAGTGAATTAGGGGGAAGCGAGCAGTACTTC. This translates into CASSELGGSEQYF.

This clonotype was seen a few times. The chain uses TRBV5-4 and TRBJ2-3; D is undetermined. Germline V CDR1 and CDR2: SGHNT, YYREEE (reference sequence). V was cut by 1 base and J by 2 bases, with 11 bases left in between. This CDR3 region has 15 residues. CDR3 in amino acids: CASSLRTRATDTQYF. CDR3 DNA sequence: TGTGCCAGCAGCTTGCGGACCCGGGCCACAGATACGCAGTATTTT.

Here the CDR3 reads CASSSTGGPPEQFF. For the CDR3, the DNA is TGCGCCAGCAGCAGCACGGGGGGGCCACCTGAGCAGTTCTTC. The rearrangement uses TRBV5-1 and TRBJ2-1, with TRBD2 identical over 8 bases. There are 14 residues in the CDR3. The junction had 9 bases not matched to a gene; V was cut back by 4 bases and J by 9 bases. Per germline, CDR1 SGHRS and CDR2 YFSETQ.

This clonotype has more than one count but fewer than ten. This rearrangement joins TRBV5-1 to TRBJ1-2; D gene ambiguous. V lost 0 bases, J lost 4 bases, and 10 bases lay in between. The CDR3 sequence is 14 residues long. The germline V gene encodes CDR1 SGHRS and CDR2 YFSETQ. The CDR3, as DNA: TGCGCCAGCAGCTTGGAGGCGACTTCCTATGGCTACACCTTC. Encoded protein: CASSLEATSYGYTF. The full variable domain, with the rest looked up from reference TRBV5-1 and TRBJ1-2, is KAGVTQTPRYLIKTRGQQVTLSCSPISGHRSVSWYQQTPGQGLQFLFEYFSETQRNKGNFPGRFSGRQFSNSRSEMNVSTLELGDSALYLCASSLEATSYGYTFGSGTRLTVV.

The table lists this clonotype with a few counts. The V call is TRBV6-5, the J call TRBJ1-5; a weak D match, TRBD1 (6 bases). Germline V gives CDR1 MNHEY, CDR2 SVGAGI. This CDR3 comprises 13 residues. The V gene lost 5 bases and the J gene lost 11 bases, with 16 bases spanning the gap. The CDR3 DNA is TGTGCCAGCAGTGTCCGACAGGCCTCGGCCCAGCATTTT. It yields the protein CASSVRQASAQHF.